The rows below give T cell receptor beta chains drawn from one sample of a study of blood T cell repertoires in COVID-19. Sequencing was performed with immunoSEQ multiplex PCR; in TCRdb, only in-frame clones are kept and a portion is missing. This sample has around 31,000 clones, with roughly nine tenths found just once. The material sequenced was peripheral blood. The receptors were gathered from a human donor with active COVID-19. The donor label of this sample is uncertain. The CDR3 runs from the conserved cysteine through the conserved F or W. The order of the fields is V gene, CDR3 protein.

V: TRBV4-1; CDR3: CASSLQLMNTEAFF
V: TRBV7-3; CDR3: CASSPRLAETYNEQFF
V: TRBV2; CDR3: CASSTGTPATNEKLFF
V: TRBV6-6; CDR3: CASSDIRDSSQPQHF
V: TRBV9; CDR3: CASSRDNEQFF
V: TRBV9; CDR3: CASRGITGFGADGYTF
V: TRBV11-3; CDR3: CASSLISYNEQFF
V: TRBV4-2; CDR3: CASSQERSVGLANVLTF
V: TRBV2; CDR3: CASSLGLNNEQFF
V: TRBV28; CDR3: CASTSGTSGVRGQYF
V: TRBV5-1; CDR3: CASSSSGTTSDEQYF
V: TRBV9; CDR3: CASSGGTGVYEQYF
V: TRBV5-1; CDR3: CASSLAGAHGTEAFF
V: TRBV10-3; CDR3: CAIIFSSLYNEQFF
V: TRBV7-9; CDR3: CASSALLAGSSYNEQFF
V: TRBV7-9; CDR3: CASSLSSGGEKLFF
V: TRBV29-1; CDR3: CSDRPGGETQYF
V: TRBV19; CDR3: CASGQGALSTDTQYF
V: TRBV28; CDR3: CASRGDRGDSPLHF
V: TRBV28; CDR3: CASSPAPNRGPPYEQYF
V: TRBV5-4; CDR3: CASSLGQGVYGYTF
V: TRBV12-3/TRBV12-4; CDR3: CASSLSLQNEQFF
V: TRBV9; CDR3: CASSYFDAADTQYF
V: TRBV12-5; CDR3: CASGRLSYEQYF
V: TRBV5-1; CDR3: CASSLDPAGVTDTQYF
V: TRBV28; CDR3: CASGSLMINTEAFF